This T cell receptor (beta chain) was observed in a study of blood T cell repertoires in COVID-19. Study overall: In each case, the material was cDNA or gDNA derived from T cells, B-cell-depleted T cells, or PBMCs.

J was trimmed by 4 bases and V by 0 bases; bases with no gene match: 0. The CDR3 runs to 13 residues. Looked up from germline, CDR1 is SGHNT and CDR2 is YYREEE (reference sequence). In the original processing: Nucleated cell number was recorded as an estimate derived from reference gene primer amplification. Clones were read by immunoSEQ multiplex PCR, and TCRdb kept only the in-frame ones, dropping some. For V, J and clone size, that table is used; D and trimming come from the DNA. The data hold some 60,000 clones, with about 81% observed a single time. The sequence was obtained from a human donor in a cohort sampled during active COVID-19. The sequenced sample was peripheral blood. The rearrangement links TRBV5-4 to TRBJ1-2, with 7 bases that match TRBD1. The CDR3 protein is CASSLGTGYGYTF. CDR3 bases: TGTGCCAGCAGCTTGGGGACAGGCTATGGCTACACCTTC.